The 3 T cell receptor beta chains in this list originate from one sample, sequenced in a study of response to subunit inactivated influenza vaccine. TCRdb independently ran MiXCR on the RT-PCR reads; one entry per CDR3 protein. Found here are 400,000 to 650,000 distinct CDR3 sequences, about 7.2% of them singletons; the top ten hold 13%. The sequenced sample was PBMCs from blood, obtained less than 25 months after vaccination. Receptor source: a man aged 45-69 years who received an inactivated influenza vaccine.

Ten or more counts support this clonotype. The V and J genes are TRBV18 and TRBJ2-2; the D is unclear. The CDR3 length is 15 residues. The V end lost 3 bases, the J end lost 3 bases, and 11 bases lay between the germline ends. Germline CDR1 reads KGHSH; CDR2 reads LQKENI. In DNA, the CDR3 is TGTGCCAGCTCACCGGGCGCGGCCTACACCGGGGAGCTGTTTTTT. As protein: CASSPGAAYTGELFF.

Ten or more counts support this clonotype. The V call is TRBV5-1, the J call TRBJ2-5; D remains ambiguous. The CDR3 extends over 13 amino acids. V lost 3 bases and J lost 2, with 8 bases in between. Per germline, CDR1 SGHRS and CDR2 YFSETQ. In nucleotides, the CDR3 is TGCGCCAGCAGCTGGGTACTTCAAGAGACCCAGTACTTC. It encodes CASSWVLQETQYF.

This clonotype was seen ten or more times. The chain recombines TRBV29-1 with TRBJ2-7; no reliable D call. V lost 4 bases and J lost 3, with 10 bases in between. Per the germline V gene, CDR1 is SQVTM and CDR2 is ANQGSEA. The CDR3 is made up of 12 amino acids. CDR3 nucleotides: TGCAGCGTTGTTGGTGCTTACTACGAGCAGTACTTC. Translating gives CSVVGAYYEQYF.